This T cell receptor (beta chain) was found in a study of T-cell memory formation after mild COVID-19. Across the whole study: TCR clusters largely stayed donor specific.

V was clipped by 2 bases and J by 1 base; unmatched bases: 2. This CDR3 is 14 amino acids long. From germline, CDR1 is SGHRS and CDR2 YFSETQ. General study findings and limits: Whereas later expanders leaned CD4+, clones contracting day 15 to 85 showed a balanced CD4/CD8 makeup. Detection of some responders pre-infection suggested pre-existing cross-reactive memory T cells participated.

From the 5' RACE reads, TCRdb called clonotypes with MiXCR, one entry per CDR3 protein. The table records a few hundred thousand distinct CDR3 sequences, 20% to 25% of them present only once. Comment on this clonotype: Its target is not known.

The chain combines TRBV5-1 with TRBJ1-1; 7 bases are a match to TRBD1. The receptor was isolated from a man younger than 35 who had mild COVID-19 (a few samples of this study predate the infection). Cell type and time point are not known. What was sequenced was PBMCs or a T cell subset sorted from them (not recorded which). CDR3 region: CASSLWTGNTEAFF. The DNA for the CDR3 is TGCGCCAGCAGCTTATGGACAGGGAACACTGAAGCTTTCTTT.